One sample yielded the 14 T cell receptor beta chains listed below, sequenced in a study of prognosis after radiotherapy for stage I lung cancer. Amplification of the TCR beta CDR3 (from genomic DNA) was done by two-round multiplex PCR. First-round PCR employed TRBV- and TRBJ-specific primers for each gene. TCRdb re-called the multiplex PCR reads through MiXCR, storing one row per CDR3 protein. Of roughly 29,000 distinct CDR3 sequences listed, around 30% are singletons. This material consisted of PBMCs, taken before or after stereotactic body radiation therapy (not recorded which). Source of these receptors: a donor of 50 years or more with non-small cell lung cancer.

The chain combines TRBV6-1 with TRBJ1-2, with D perhaps matching TRBD1 (6 bases). V lost 7 bases and J lost 4, with 19 bases in between. CDR3 length: 15 amino acids. Germline-derived CDR1 and CDR2 are MNHNS and SASEGT. The CDR3 DNA reads as TGTGCCAGCATACTCCCCGGTACAGGGACCTATGGCTACACCTTC. Protein sequence: CASILPGTGTYGYTF.

This clonotype was recorded many times. The chain links TRBV2 to TRBJ2-1, with 10 positions matching TRBD2. The V gene's germline CDR1 is SNHLY and CDR2 FYNNEI. The length of the CDR3 is 15 residues. The trim removed 2 bases at V and 6 bases at J, leaving 4 bases unmatched. DNA of the CDR3: TGTGCCAGCAGTGAAACAGTAGCGGGGGGCAATGAGCAGTTCTTC. Amino acid sequence: CASSETVAGGNEQFF.

Note on this clonotype: An end of the junction does not agree with germline; a read error may underlie this. The chain employs TRBV15 and TRBJ2-3; TRBD2 matches at 10 bases. CDR3 size: 17 residues. Germline V lookup: CDR1 LNHNV, CDR2 YYDKDF (reference sequence). The CDR3 sequence is CSTIRVSPSGGAGTQYF. In DNA form, the CDR3 reads TGTTCCACCATCAGAGTTTCCCCCAGCGGGGGGGCCGGTACGCAGTATTTT.

This clonotype is judged medium-sized. This chain connects TRBV29-1 to TRBJ2-3; 11 bases align to TRBD1. Germline lookup yields CDR1 SQVTM and CDR2 ANQGSEA. V lost 6 bases, J lost 11 bases, and 10 bases stayed unmatched. The length of the CDR3 is 13 residues. The CDR3: CSVAGTGGLGQYF. As DNA, the CDR3 is TGCAGCGTCGCCGGGACAGGGGGTTTAGGGCAGTATTTT.

This clonotype has ten or more counts. The chain is built from TRBV7-8 and TRBJ1-3, with TRBD1 matching over 7 bases. The V gene's germline CDR1 is SGHVS and CDR2 FQNEAQ. The CDR3 has 14 amino acids. V trimming: 5 bases; J trimming: 7 bases; junction bases outside the gene matches: 8. CDR3 loop: CASSARRGSNTIYF. CDR3 bases: TGTGCCAGCAGCGCGCGCAGGGGGTCGAACACCATATATTTT.

Notes on this clonotype: This may come from a read error, since a much larger clone is one base off. The J gene is TRBJ1-4, the V gene TRBV6-2 or TRBV6-3; 8 bases align to TRBD1. The CDR3 has 19 amino acids. Trimming at V came to 2 bases and at J to 7 bases, leaving 18 bases not matched to a gene. Germline V gene sequence: CDR1 MNHEY, CDR2 SVGEGT. CDR3 loop: CASSYSPPPGQGLGEKLFF. DNA of the CDR3: TGTGCCAGCAGTTACAGCCCACCTCCCGGACAGGGCTTAGGTGAAAAACTGTTTTTT.

Ten or more counts support this clonotype. The chain carries TRBV7-9 and TRBJ2-2; TRBD2 might be the D (6 bases). The CDR3 covers 15 residues. V lost 1 base and J 3 bases, leaving 9 bases between the germline ends. From germline, CDR1 is SEHNR and CDR2 FQNEAQ (reference sequence). CDR3 residues: CASSLGTTYTGELFF. The CDR3 DNA reads TGTGCCAGCAGCTTAGGGACTACCTACACCGGGGAGCTGTTTTTT.

This clonotype showed up many times. The chain uses TRBV20-1 and TRBJ1-2; 7 nucleotides match TRBD1. This CDR3 has 13 amino acids. V gave up 4 bases and J gave up 3 bases; unmatched junction bases: 5. The germline CDR1 and CDR2 sequences are DFQATT and SNEGSKA (reference sequence). The chain's CDR3 is CSATEGGDYGYTF. CDR3 sequence (DNA): TGCAGTGCTACCGAAGGGGGCGACTATGGCTACACCTTC.

In its sample, this clonotype was seen many times. The chain employs TRBV7-6 and TRBJ2-5; TRBD2 matches 10 bases. The V segment lost 0 bases and the J segment 1 base; nucleotides outside the gene matches: 5. This CDR3 is built from 17 residues. CDR1 is SGHVS, CDR2 FNYEAQ, per germline. CDR3 DNA: TGTGCCAGCAGCTTAGCGCCGGCTAGCGGGGGCCAAGAGACCCAGTACTTC. As protein: CASSLAPASGGQETQYF. The whole variable domain, remainder taken from reference TRBV7-6 and TRBJ2-5, is GAGVSQSPRYKVTKRGQDVALRCDPISGHVSLYWYRQALGQGPEFLTYFNYEAQQDKSGLPNDRFSAERPEGSISTLTIQRTEQRDSAMYRCASSLAPASGGQETQYFGPGTRLLVL.

Within the sample, this clonotype is large (0.1 to 1%). The rearrangement joins TRBV28 to TRBJ2-2, with D perhaps assigned TRBD1 or TRBD2 (5 bases each). The V end was cut by 1 base, the J end by 4 bases, with 10 bases between. The CDR3 spans 15 residues. Germline V gene lookup returns CDR1 MDHEN and CDR2 SYDVKM. The CDR3 sequence: CASSLSWDGTGELFF. CDR3 in DNA: TGTGCCAGCAGTTTATCCTGGGACGGCACCGGGGAGCTGTTTTTT. The full variable domain, rest sourced from reference TRBV28 and TRBJ2-2, is DVKVTQSSRYLVKRTGEKVFLECVQDMDHENMFWYRQDPGLGLRLIYFSYDVKMKEKGDIPEGYSVSREKKERFSLILESASTNQTSMYLCASSLSWDGTGELFFGEGSRLTVL.

This clonotype has only a few counts. The V gene is TRBV20-1, the J gene TRBJ2-1, with D hard to call. Per germline, CDR1 DFQATT and CDR2 SNEGSKA (reference sequence). V gave up 1 base and J gave up 4 bases, with 8 bases separating them. There are 13 residues in the CDR3. The CDR3 DNA follows: TGCAGTGCTAGAGTCTCGCCTTACAATGAGCAGTTCTTC. It yields the protein CSARVSPYNEQFF.

The genes are TRBV5-1 and TRBJ1-2; 7 nucleotides line up with TRBD1. Trimming removed 0 bases from V and 7 bases from J; junction bases left unmatched: 6. The CDR3 has 14 amino acids. Germline CDR1 and CDR2: SGHRS and YFSETQ. This CDR3 reads CASSLVYRGVGYTF. The CDR3, as DNA: TGCGCCAGCAGCTTGGTTTACAGGGGCGTTGGCTACACCTTC. Using reference TRBV5-1 and TRBJ1-2 for the parts outside the CDR3, the full variable domain is KAGVTQTPRYLIKTRGQQVTLSCSPISGHRSVSWYQQTPGQGLQFLFEYFSETQRNKGNFPGRFSGRQFSNSRSEMNVSTLELGDSALYLCASSLVYRGVGYTFGSGTRLTVV.

J is TRBJ1-5 and V is TRBV28, with a possible D match to TRBD1 (6 bases). The CDR3 has 16 residues. V was pared by 8 bases and J by 6 bases, with 23 bases between. Looked up from germline, CDR1 is MDHEN and CDR2 is SYDVKM. CDR3 loop: CASDFSLQGSFQPQHF. CDR3 coding DNA: TGTGCCAGCGATTTCTCTCTACAGGGATCATTTCAGCCCCAGCATTTT.

This clonotype was recorded at least ten times. The DNA for the CDR3 is TGTGCCAGCAGCCCTAGATGGGGGGCGCGGGGCTACACCTTC. This gives the protein CASSPRWGARGYTF. The chain has TRBV7-8 and TRBJ1-2; tentative D call: TRBD1 (6 bases). Germline CDR1 SGHVS, CDR2 FQNEAQ. The CDR3 extends over 14 amino acids. The V gene lost 5 bases and the J gene lost 8 bases, with 18 bases spanning the gap.